The 17 T cell receptor beta chains presented below share a single source sample, sequenced in a study of T cells after yellow fever vaccination. TCRdb reprocessed the 5' RACE reads with MiXCR, giving one entry per CDR3 protein. The table has hundreds of thousands of distinct CDR3 sequences, 3.6% seen once. The material sequenced was PBMCs, taken on the day of the yellow fever booster vaccination. These receptor sequences come from a man aged 18 to 29 who received the YFV17D yellow fever vaccine.

V gene TRBV4-1 combines with J gene TRBJ1-2; TRBD1 is a possible D gene (5 bases). Trimming shortened V by 0 bases and J by 6 bases, and 17 bases separated the two germline ends. The germline gives CDR1 MGHRA, CDR2 YSYEKL. The CDR3 contains 16 residues. In nucleotides, the CDR3 is TGCGCCAGCAGCCAAGATCCCCCCGGGTTAGGGGATGGCTACACCTTC. Its protein is CASSQDPPGLGDGYTF.

The chain joins TRBV30 to TRBJ1-1; D uncertain. Germline loops: CDR1 GTSNPN, CDR2 SVGIG (reference sequence). This CDR3 comprises 14 residues. V was pared by 0 bases and J by 2 bases, with 10 bases between. Here the CDR3 reads CAWSVRPGNTEAFF. The CDR3 nucleotides are TGTGCCTGGAGTGTACGACCGGGAAACACTGAAGCTTTCTTT.

This clonotype occurred many times. The chain joins TRBV4-2 to TRBJ1-1, with a tentative D call TRBD1 (5 bases). CDR3 length equals 15 residues. The germline V and J ends were trimmed by 0 bases and 3 bases, with 11 bases remaining between them. CDR1 and CDR2 from the germline V gene are LGHNA and YNFKEQ. In DNA, the CDR3 is TGTGCCAGCAGCCAAGAGAACGGGGGGTACACTGAAGCTTTCTTT. Protein sequence: CASSQENGGYTEAFF.

This clonotype was seen many times. This sequence joins TRBV5-1 and TRBJ2-3; 10 nucleotides match TRBD2. This CDR3 region has 14 residues. The V gene end was trimmed by 5 bases and the J gene end by 2 bases; junction bases not matched to a gene: 2. Germline-derived CDR1 and CDR2 are SGHRS and YFSETQ. The CDR3 bases are TGCGCCAGCAGGCTAGCGGGGGTCACAGATACGCAGTATTTT. This encodes CASRLAGVTDTQYF.

This clonotype has just a few counts. The genes are TRBV5-4 and TRBJ2-3; possible D gene TRBD1, 6 bases. There are 13 residues in the CDR3. Deletions cut 3 bases from V and 5 bases from J, with 10 bases between. In germline, CDR1 is SGHNT, CDR2 YYREEE (reference sequence). The CDR3 here is CASSSQGEDTQYF. The CDR3 DNA is TGTGCCAGCAGCTCACAGGGTGAAGATACGCAGTATTTT.

There are many counts of this clonotype. The V call is TRBV30, the J call TRBJ2-1; TRBD2 agrees at 7 bases. Germline lookup yields CDR1 GTSNPN and CDR2 SVGIG (reference sequence). The CDR3 extends over 14 amino acids. Germline trimming cut 7 bases from V and 2 bases from J; bases unmatched to any gene: 8. CDR3 DNA sequence: TGTGCCTCCAGCGGGGAACTAACCTACAATGAGCAGTTCTTC. Encoded protein: CASSGELTYNEQFF.

This clonotype was seen ten or more times. The rearrangement links TRBV18 to TRBJ2-7, with TRBD1 matching 10 bases. Unmatched junction bases numbered 6, after V lost 6 bases and J lost 1 base. Germline V gene sequence: CDR1 KGHSH, CDR2 LQKENI. CDR3 size: 15 residues. CDR3: CASSPLGQGSYEQYF. The CDR3 DNA reads TGTGCCAGCTCCCCGTTGGGACAGGGGTCCTACGAGCAGTACTTC.

In its sample, this clonotype was seen a few times. The rearrangement joins TRBV12-3 or TRBV12-4 to TRBJ1-6; TRBD1 aligns across 10 bases. The V gene end was trimmed by 5 bases and the J gene end by 5 bases; junction bases not matched to a gene: 3. The CDR3 runs to 15 residues. Written as DNA, the CDR3 is TGTGCCAGCAGTCGACAGGGGGCTAATAATTCACCCCTCCACTTT. Translated: CASSRQGANNSPLHF.

This clonotype was detected ten times or more. The J gene is TRBJ2-2, the V gene TRBV6-5; 11 bases are shared with TRBD1. This CDR3 is built from 15 residues. Germline trimming cut 2 bases from V and 7 bases from J; bases unmatched to any gene: 3. Germline V CDR1 and CDR2: MNHEY, SVGAGI. The CDR3 reads CASSYRGTGGGELFF. The CDR3 region has the DNA TGTGCCAGCAGTTACCGGGGGACAGGGGGCGGGGAGCTGTTTTTT.

This clonotype occurred many times. V is TRBV5-1 and J is TRBJ2-6; D is uncertain. Trimming removed 4 bases at V and 4 bases at J, with 9 bases between. This CDR3 contains 14 residues. The germline V gene encodes CDR1 SGHRS and CDR2 YFSETQ. CDR3 in DNA: TGCGCCAGCAGCCTGGTGGGGGGGGCCAACGTCCTGACTTTC. It yields the protein CASSLVGGANVLTF.

V is TRBV5-4 and J is TRBJ2-1; possibly TRBD1 for D (6 bases). This CDR3 has 15 amino acids. The V end was cut by 3 bases, the J end by 6 bases, with 16 bases between. CDR1 is SGHNT and CDR2 is YYREEE in the germline V gene (reference sequence). This chain's CDR3 is CASSWVGTRFNEQFF. CDR3 bases: TGTGCCAGCAGCTGGGTCGGGACACGTTTCAATGAGCAGTTCTTC.

The gene calls are TRBV4-3 and TRBJ1-6; no firm D call. Germline V lookup: CDR1 LGHNA, CDR2 YSLEER. V lost 5 bases to trimming and J lost 8 bases, with 10 bases between them. This CDR3 contains 13 residues. CDR3 residues: CASSRERDSPLHF. In DNA form, the CDR3 reads TGCGCCAGCAGCAGAGAAAGGGATTCACCCCTCCACTTT.

This clonotype was seen a few times. The chain joins TRBV5-4 to TRBJ1-1; 9 bases align to TRBD1. V dropped 3 bases and J dropped 4; count of bases not matched to a gene: 10. The CDR3 contains 16 residues. The germline V gene has CDR1 SGHNT and CDR2 YYREEE (reference sequence). This chain's CDR3 is CASSSPGTGIRTEAFF. The CDR3 DNA follows: TGTGCCAGCAGCTCTCCCGGGACAGGGATTCGCACTGAAGCTTTCTTT.

The chain is built from TRBV7-2 and TRBJ2-5; 13 bases are a match to TRBD2. Germline V gene data show CDR1 as SGHTA and CDR2 as FQGNSA. The CDR3 sequence is 14 residues long. Trimming cost V 8 bases and J 1 base; bases outside gene matches: 1. The CDR3 sequence: CASRTSGGQETQYF. CDR3 in DNA: TGTGCCAGCCGGACTAGCGGGGGCCAAGAGACCCAGTACTTC.

This clonotype was detected many times. V and J are TRBV20-1 and TRBJ2-2; TRBD1 agrees at 9 bases. Germline assignment: CDR1 DFQATT and CDR2 SNEGSKA (reference sequence). This CDR3 has 16 residues. V shed 4 bases, J shed 5 bases, and the junction held 11 bases outside the gene matches. In DNA form, the CDR3 reads TGCAGTGCTACAAGTCCCGGGACAGGGAATACCGGGGAGCTGTTTTTT. Amino acids: CSATSPGTGNTGELFF.

This clonotype occurred a few times. J is TRBJ2-5 and V is TRBV7-2; the match to TRBD2 covers 10 bases. The CDR3 is 16 residues long. Losses at the gene ends were 4 bases for V and 2 bases for J; bases not matched to a gene: 7. Per germline, CDR1 SGHTA and CDR2 FQGNSA. CDR3 bases: TGTGCCAGCAGCTCTCTAGCGGGGGAGACGCAAGAGACCCAGTACTTC. Protein: CASSSLAGETQETQYF. Combining the CDR3 with reference TRBV7-2 and TRBJ2-5 gives the whole variable domain GAGVSQSPSNKVTEKGKDVELRCDPISGHTALYWYRQSLGQGLEFLIYFQGNSAPDKSGLPSDRFSAERTGGSVSTLTIQRTQQEDSAVYLCASSSLAGETQETQYFGPGTRLLVL.

This clonotype has a count of ten or more. The CDR3 sequence is CASSSQGGDLMNTEAFF. For the CDR3, the DNA is TGTGCCAGCAGTTCCCAGGGCGGGGACCTAATGAACACTGAAGCTTTCTTT. V usage is TRBV12-3 or TRBV12-4 and J usage is TRBJ1-1; D is perhaps TRBD1 (5 bases). V lost 4 bases, J lost 0 bases, and 18 bases lay in between. The CDR3 has 17 residues.